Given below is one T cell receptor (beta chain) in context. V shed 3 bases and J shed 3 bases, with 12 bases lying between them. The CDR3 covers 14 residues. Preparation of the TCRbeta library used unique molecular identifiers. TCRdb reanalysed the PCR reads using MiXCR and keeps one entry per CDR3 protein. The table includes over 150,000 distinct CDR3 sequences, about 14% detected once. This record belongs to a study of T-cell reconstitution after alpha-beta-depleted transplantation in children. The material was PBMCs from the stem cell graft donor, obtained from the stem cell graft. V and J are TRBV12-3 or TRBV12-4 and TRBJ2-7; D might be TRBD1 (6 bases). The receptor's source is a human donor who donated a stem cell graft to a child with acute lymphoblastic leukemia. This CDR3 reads CASSFPGHHYEQYF. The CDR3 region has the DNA TGTGCCAGCAGTTTCCCGGGACACCACTACGAGCAGTACTTC.